The 29 T cell receptor beta chains given below trace back to one sample, sequenced in a study of blood T cells in healthy people across ages. Combining a sample-barcoded 5' primer with a J-beta primer mix, a second PCR ran for 7 to 11 cycles. TCRdb itself ran the 5' RACE reads through MiXCR, one entry per CDR3 protein. Among about 1.8 million distinct CDR3 sequences, 49% were seen once, and the ten largest hold approximately 2.1%. The sample taken for sequencing was blood. The receptors were sampled from a woman aged 40 to 55 in good health.

The chain couples TRBV27 to TRBJ2-7, with D perhaps matching TRBD2 (6 bases). The germline V gene has CDR1 MNHEY and CDR2 SMNVEV (reference sequence). V was clipped by 5 bases and J by 7 bases, with 18 bases between them. This CDR3 has 14 residues. The DNA of the CDR3 is TGTGCCAGCAGTCCTCGGGACTCCTACAATGAGCAGTACTTC. It yields the protein CASSPRDSYNEQYF.

The chain links TRBV7-9 to TRBJ2-1; 12 positions match TRBD1. The CDR3 has 15 residues. The J segment lost 6 bases and the V segment lost 7 bases, leaving 7 bases of the junction unmatched. Germline CDR1 SEHNR, CDR2 FQNEAQ (reference sequence). The CDR3 DNA follows: TGTGCCAGCATCGAACCGGGACAGGGGGCCAATGAGCAGTTCTTC. Protein sequence: CASIEPGQGANEQFF.

Of note for this clonotype: The junction departs from germline at one end; a sequencing error may be responsible. The V and J genes are TRBV28 and TRBJ2-7; D remains unclear. In germline, CDR1 is MDHEN, CDR2 SYDVKM. The length of the CDR3 is 15 residues. Here the CDR3 reads CVSSLLGPATLEQYF. CDR3 nucleotide sequence: TGTGTCAGCAGTTTACTCGGACCGGCCACCCTCGAGCAGTACTTC.

The J gene is TRBJ2-1, the V gene TRBV27; 9 bases line up with TRBD1. The CDR3 is made up of 19 amino acids. V was pared by 5 bases and J by 4 bases, with 18 bases of the junction left unmatched. Germline V gene lookup returns CDR1 MNHEY and CDR2 SMNVEV (reference sequence). The CDR3 coding sequence is TGTGCCAGCAGTGGGATACCGGGACAGGGAGCGAAGCATTACAATGAGCAGTTCTTC. Protein: CASSGIPGQGAKHYNEQFF.

The chain couples TRBV7-6 to TRBJ2-5, with D perhaps TRBD2 (5 bases). The germline V gene has CDR1 SGHVS and CDR2 FNYEAQ. Trimming cost V 3 bases and J 5 bases, with 19 bases left between them. CDR3 size: 16 residues. The CDR3 sequence: CASSFSAERGWETQYF. The CDR3 bases are TGTGCCAGCAGCTTTTCCGCAGAGAGAGGGTGGGAGACCCAGTACTTC.

V and J are TRBV12-3 or TRBV12-4 and TRBJ2-3; D call uncertain. Between the trimmed V and J ends, which lost 2 bases and 6 bases, there was a span of 9 bases. This CDR3 is 13 amino acids long. CDR3: CASSLLVLDTQYF. Here the CDR3 DNA reads TGTGCCAGCAGTTTATTAGTTTTGGATACGCAGTATTTT.

This chain connects TRBV7-2 to TRBJ1-2; TRBD1 agrees at 10 bases. The CDR3 extends over 13 amino acids. CDR1 and CDR2 from the germline V gene are SGHTA and FQGNSA. After removal of 5 bases from V and 11 bases from J, the junction contained 8 bases not matched to a gene. The CDR3 DNA reads TGTGCCAGCAGCCCTGGGGACAGGGGAGGATACACCTTC. Its protein product is CASSPGDRGGYTF.

The chain uses TRBV27 and TRBJ2-5; D is unclear. CDR1 is MNHEY, CDR2 SMNVEV, per germline (reference sequence). This CDR3 contains 14 residues. Deletions cut 6 bases from V and 11 bases from J, with 22 bases between. The CDR3 loop is CASSFRGISYGQYF. The CDR3 DNA reads as TGTGCCAGCAGCTTCCGTGGTATTTCCTACGGGCAGTACTTC.

The V call is TRBV9, the J call TRBJ2-6, with D perhaps given as TRBD1 or TRBD2 (5 bases each). The CDR3 consists of 16 residues. Germline V gives CDR1 SGDLS, CDR2 YYNGEE. Trimming took 6 bases from V and 2 from J, leaving 15 bases between them. CDR3 bases: TGTGCCAGCAATCGGGACGGTCATACTGGGGCCAACGTCCTGACTTTC. It codes for CASNRDGHTGANVLTF.

This clonotype has a handful of counts. The V call is TRBV4-2, the J call TRBJ2-7, with D possibly being TRBD1 (5 bases). This CDR3 spans 14 amino acids. The V gene lost 1 base and the J gene lost 3 bases, with 10 bases spanning the gap. Germline CDR1 reads LGHNA; CDR2 reads YNFKEQ. The CDR3 sequence: CASSQAQGFYEQYF. The DNA for the CDR3 is TGTGCCAGCAGCCAAGCCCAGGGTTTCTACGAGCAGTACTTC.

This clonotype was seen only a few times. This chain links TRBV25-1 with TRBJ2-4; 8 bases line up with TRBD1. This CDR3 has 15 amino acids. Looked up from germline, CDR1 is MGHDK and CDR2 is SYGVNS. After removal of 4 bases from V and 3 bases from J, the junction contained 5 bases not matched to a gene. The CDR3 DNA is TGTGCCAGCAGTGGCCCAGGGGGCAGCAAAAACATTCAGTACTTC. Encoded protein: CASSGPGGSKNIQYF.

V is TRBV5-1 and J is TRBJ2-7; no clear D gene. The better agreement between TRBJ2-4 and the DNA end casts doubt on the J call. The CDR3 covers 12 residues. Germline V lookup: CDR1 SGHRS, CDR2 YFSETQ. The CDR3 loop is CASSLDANIQYF. For the CDR3, the DNA is TGCGCCAGCAGCCTGGACGCCAACATTCAGTACTTC.

This chain links TRBV20-1 with TRBJ1-1, with D unresolved. The CDR3 contains 10 residues. Germline loops: CDR1 DFQATT, CDR2 SNEGSKA (reference sequence). The CDR3 is CKPRDTEAFF. CDR3 DNA sequence: TGCAAACCCCGGGACACTGAAGCTTTCTTT.

As regards this clonotype: A junction end diverges from the germline sequence, so it may reflect a read error. The chain couples TRBV7-2 to TRBJ2-4; TRBD2 might be the D (6 bases). Matching the DNA end better, TRBJ2-7 makes the J call doubtful. The V gene's germline CDR1 is SGHTA and CDR2 FQGNSA. The CDR3 length is 14 residues. CDR3 sequence reads: CASSPGLPSDEQYF. The DNA for the CDR3 is TGTGCCAGCAGCCCGGGACTCCCCTCCGACGAGCAGTACTTC.

The chain combines TRBV27 with TRBJ2-7; TRBD2 aligns across 7 bases. V trimming: 5 bases; J trimming: 5 bases; junction bases outside the gene matches: 12. Looked up from germline, CDR1 is MNHEY and CDR2 is SMNVEV (reference sequence). The CDR3 is 15 amino acids. The CDR3 loop is CASSPLAAGENEQYF. The CDR3 region has the DNA TGTGCCAGCAGTCCGCTAGCGGCGGGTGAGAACGAGCAGTACTTC.

This rearrangement joins TRBV28 to TRBJ2-1, with TRBD2 identical over 11 bases. V was clipped by 5 bases and J by 14 bases; unmatched bases: 8. The CDR3 totals 13 residues. CDR1 is MDHEN, CDR2 SYDVKM, per germline. The CDR3 loop reads CASSLAGGPFEFF. In nucleotides, the CDR3 is TGTGCCAGCAGTCTAGCGGGGGGTCCCTTTGAGTTCTTC.

This chain joins TRBV4-3 and TRBJ1-2; D is ambiguous. Trimming took 0 bases from V and 4 from J, leaving 9 bases between them. Germline V lookup: CDR1 LGHNA, CDR2 YSLEER. The CDR3 has 14 amino acids. DNA of the CDR3: TGCGCCAGCAGCCAAGAGTTGGGAACCTATGGCTACACCTTC. As protein: CASSQELGTYGYTF.

J is TRBJ1-4 and V is TRBV7-9, with D uncertain. In germline, CDR1 is SEHNR, CDR2 FQNEAQ (reference sequence). V was pared by 3 bases and J by 8 bases, with 13 bases between. This CDR3 has 14 residues. In DNA form, the CDR3 reads TGTGCCAGCAGCTTGCCCCAGCGACGGGAAAAACTGTTTTTT. Its translation: CASSLPQRREKLFF.

The DNA of the CDR3 is TGTGCCAGCAGCTCCCGGGGCAGGGGAAACTATGGCTACACCTTC. As protein: CASSSRGRGNYGYTF. V and J are TRBV7-2 and TRBJ1-2; a possible D gene is TRBD1 (6 bases). The CDR3 spans 15 residues. Germline V gene data show CDR1 as SGHTA and CDR2 as FQGNSA. Trimming removed 4 bases at V and 2 bases at J, with 14 bases between.

This clonotype turned up a few times. The CDR3 here is CASSYSGWGRLRDEQFF. The DNA of the CDR3 is TGTGCCAGCAGTTACTCTGGTTGGGGACGGTTGAGGGATGAGCAGTTCTTC. This chain connects TRBV6-5 to TRBJ2-1, with D perhaps given as TRBD1 or TRBD2 (5 bases each). The germline gives CDR1 MNHEY, CDR2 SVGAGI. V lost 0 bases, J lost 8 bases, and 20 bases lay in between. CDR3 length: 17 residues.

This chain links TRBV28 with TRBJ2-1; D is perhaps TRBD2 (5 bases). Germline-derived CDR1 and CDR2 are MDHEN and SYDVKM. V was trimmed by 2 bases and J by 6 bases, leaving 8 bases between them. This CDR3 is 13 amino acids long. The CDR3 is CASSLRGSNEQFF. As DNA, the CDR3 is TGTGCCAGCAGTTTACGAGGGTCCAATGAGCAGTTCTTC.

The table lists this clonotype with a few counts. This chain links TRBV4-1 with TRBJ2-3, with D possibly being TRBD2 (6 bases). V gave up 1 base and J gave up 0 bases, with 11 bases separating them. Germline assignment: CDR1 MGHRA and CDR2 YSYEKL. CDR3 length equals 16 residues. CDR3 in DNA: TGCGCCAGCAGCCAAGTGGGGACTGTTAGCACAGATACGCAGTATTTT. Its protein product is CASSQVGTVSTDTQYF.

This clonotype was observed a handful of times. J is TRBJ2-3 and V is TRBV12-3 or TRBV12-4; no firm D call. The CDR3 is 13 amino acids. Trimming removed 6 bases from V and 2 bases from J, with 9 bases in between. The CDR3 region is CASRTTDTDTQYF. The CDR3 DNA reads TGTGCCAGCAGAACGACTGACACAGATACGCAGTATTTT.

The chain links TRBV6-6 to TRBJ2-1; TRBD2 might be the D (5 bases). The V gene lost 7 bases and the J gene lost 0 bases, with 16 bases spanning the gap. The CDR3 is 16 amino acids. CDR1 is MNHNY, CDR2 SVGAGI, per germline (reference sequence). CDR3 coding DNA: TGTGCCAGCAAAAAGATCGGGGAGTCCTCCTACAATGAGCAGTTCTTC. Its translation: CASKKIGESSYNEQFF.

Concerning this clonotype itself: Lacking the conserved final phenylalanine or tryptophan, this CDR3 likely reflects a read error. This chain uses TRBV6-1 with TRBJ2-1, with 8 bases identical to TRBD1. Losses at the gene ends were 3 bases for V and 3 bases for J; bases not matched to a gene: 4. Germline CDR1 and CDR2: MNHNS and SASEGT. The CDR3 has 15 residues. CDR3 DNA sequence: TGTGCCAGCAGTGATACAGGGGGAATCTACAATGAGCAGTTCGTC. It is translated as CASSDTGGIYNEQFV.

This rearrangement joins TRBV4-1 to TRBJ1-2, with TRBD1 matching over 12 bases. This CDR3 spans 16 amino acids. Germline-derived CDR1 and CDR2 are MGHRA and YSYEKL. The ends lost 4 bases at V and 5 bases at J; junction bases unmatched: 8. The CDR3 DNA is TGCGCCAGCAGCCGGCCGGGACAGGGGGCTAGTTATGGCTACACCTTC. It encodes CASSRPGQGASYGYTF.

The rearrangement joins TRBV29-1 to TRBJ2-5; TRBD2 agrees at 9 bases. Germline V gives CDR1 SQVTM, CDR2 ANQGSEA. Trimming cost V 8 bases and J 1 base; bases outside gene matches: 5. CDR3 length: 13 residues. The CDR3 DNA reads as TGCAGCTCTGCGGGGGGGCCCCAAGAGACCCAGTACTTC. Amino acid sequence: CSSAGGPQETQYF.

In its sample, this clonotype was seen a few times. This chain uses TRBV4-1 with TRBJ2-5; TRBD1 matches at 12 bases. The ends lost 6 bases at V and 4 bases at J; junction bases unmatched: 6. Per the germline V gene, CDR1 is MGHRA and CDR2 is YSYEKL. The CDR3 spans 15 residues. The CDR3 DNA reads as TGCGCCAGCAGGGCTCCGGGACAGGGGGCAGAGACCCAGTACTTC. Residues: CASRAPGQGAETQYF.

The chain combines TRBV27 with TRBJ2-3; 12 bases match TRBD2. The CDR3 is 16 residues long. J gave up 0 bases and V 4 bases, and 2 bases lay outside the gene matches. Germline V gives CDR1 MNHEY, CDR2 SMNVEV (reference sequence). CDR3 loop: CASSWGTSGSTDTQYF. As DNA, the CDR3 is TGTGCCAGCAGTTGGGGGACTAGCGGGAGCACAGATACGCAGTATTTT.